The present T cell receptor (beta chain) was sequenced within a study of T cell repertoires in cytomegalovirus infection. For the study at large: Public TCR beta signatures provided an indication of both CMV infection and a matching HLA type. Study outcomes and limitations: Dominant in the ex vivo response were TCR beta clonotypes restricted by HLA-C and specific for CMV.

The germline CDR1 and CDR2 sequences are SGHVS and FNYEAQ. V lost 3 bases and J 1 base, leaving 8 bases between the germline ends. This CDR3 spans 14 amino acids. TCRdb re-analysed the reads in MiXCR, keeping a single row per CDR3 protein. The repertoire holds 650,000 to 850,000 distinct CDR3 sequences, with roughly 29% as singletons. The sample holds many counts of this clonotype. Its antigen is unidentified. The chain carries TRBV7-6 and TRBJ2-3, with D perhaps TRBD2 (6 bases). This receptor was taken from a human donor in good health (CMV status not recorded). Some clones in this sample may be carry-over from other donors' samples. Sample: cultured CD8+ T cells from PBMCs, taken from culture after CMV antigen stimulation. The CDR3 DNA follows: TGTGCCAGCAGCTTCGGCGGGGGCACAGATACGCAGTATTTT. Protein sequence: CASSFGGGTDTQYF.